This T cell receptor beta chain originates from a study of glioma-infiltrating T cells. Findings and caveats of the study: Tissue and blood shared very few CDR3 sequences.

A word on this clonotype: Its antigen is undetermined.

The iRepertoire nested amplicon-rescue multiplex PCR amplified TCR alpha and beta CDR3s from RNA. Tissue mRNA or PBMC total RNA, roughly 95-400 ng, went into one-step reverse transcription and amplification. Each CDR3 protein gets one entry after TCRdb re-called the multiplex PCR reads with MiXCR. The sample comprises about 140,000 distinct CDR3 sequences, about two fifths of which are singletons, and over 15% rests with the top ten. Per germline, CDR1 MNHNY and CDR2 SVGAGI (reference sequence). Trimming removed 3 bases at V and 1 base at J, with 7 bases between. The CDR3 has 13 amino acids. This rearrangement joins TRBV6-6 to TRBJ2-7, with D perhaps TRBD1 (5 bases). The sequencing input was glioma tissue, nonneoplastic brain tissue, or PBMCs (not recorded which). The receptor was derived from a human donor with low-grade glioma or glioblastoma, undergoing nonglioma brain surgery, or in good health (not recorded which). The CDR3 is CASSYTGSYEQYF. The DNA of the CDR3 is TGTGCCAGCAGTTATACAGGATCCTACGAGCAGTACTTC.